The next 30 T cell receptor beta chains were all read from a single sample in a study of blood T cell repertoires in COVID-19. TCRdb keeps only in-frame clones here, not all; method: immunoSEQ multiplex PCR. The sample lists 65,000 to 80,000 clones; around 90% were seen once. Sequenced: peripheral blood. These receptors originate from a middle-aged man with active COVID-19.

This chain joins TRBV28 and TRBJ2-3; 11 bases agree with TRBD2. Germline CDR1 reads MDHEN; CDR2 reads SYDVKM. V lost 5 bases, J lost 5 bases, and 9 bases stayed unmatched. This CDR3 is 16 amino acids long. The CDR3 sequence: CASSVRLAGRGDTQYF. The CDR3 nucleotides are TGTGCCAGCAGTGTGCGACTAGCGGGGCGTGGAGATACGCAGTATTTT.

The CDR3 loop is CASSVAGGRTDTQYF. CDR3 DNA sequence: TGTGCCAGCAGCGTAGCGGGGGGGCGCACAGATACGCAGTATTTT. The chain is built from TRBV9 and TRBJ2-3, with 8 bases identical to TRBD2. This CDR3 has 15 amino acids. Per the germline V gene, CDR1 is SGDLS and CDR2 is YYNGEE. V was clipped by 0 bases and J by 1 base; unmatched bases: 1.

The CDR3 region has the DNA TGTGCCAGTAGTATTGAGGCTGCCGCACGGTCCCAGCATTTT. This encodes CASSIEAAARSQHF. The genes are TRBV19 and TRBJ1-5; D not resolved. V was pared by 3 bases and J by 11 bases, with 17 bases between. The CDR3 loop spans 14 amino acids. Germline V gene sequence: CDR1 LNHDA, CDR2 SQIVND (reference sequence). Variable domain in full (rest from reference TRBV19 and TRBJ1-5): DGGITQSPKYLFRKEGQNVTLSCEQNLNHDAMYWYRQDPGQGLRLIYYSQIVNDFQKGDIAEGYSVSREKKESFPLTVTSAQKNPTAFYLCASSIEAAARSQHFGDGTRLSIL.

CDR3 bases: TGTGCCAGCAGCCACAGTGATCAGCCCCAGCATTTT. It specifies CASSHSDQPQHF. This chain joins TRBV3-1 (or the pseudogene TRBV3-2) and TRBJ1-5; D not resolved. The CDR3 contains 12 residues. The germline V and J ends were trimmed by 3 bases and 5 bases, with 5 bases remaining between them. Germline V gives CDR1 LGHDT, CDR2 YNNKEL (reference sequence).

The V gene is TRBV3-1 (or the pseudogene TRBV3-2), the J gene TRBJ1-5, with D tentatively TRBD1 (6 bases). Germline CDR1 reads LGHDT; CDR2 reads YNNKEL (reference sequence). The CDR3 consists of 14 residues. Deletions cut 5 bases from V and 3 bases from J, with 11 bases between. The CDR3 loop is CASSLQGVNQPQHF. For the CDR3, the DNA is TGTGCCAGCAGCTTACAGGGAGTCAATCAGCCCCAGCATTTT.

CDR3 residues: CASSNNRAGSTEAFF. The CDR3, as DNA: TGTGCCAGCAGTAATAACAGGGCCGGTTCAACTGAAGCTTTCTTT. The rearrangement joins TRBV28 to TRBJ1-1; tentatively, D is TRBD1 (6 bases). The CDR3 has 15 amino acids. Between the trimmed V and J ends, which lost 5 bases and 5 bases, there was a span of 18 bases. CDR1 and CDR2 (germline): MDHEN, SYDVKM. The full variable domain, its missing parts supplied by reference TRBV28 and TRBJ1-1, is DVKVTQSSRYLVKRTGEKVFLECVQDMDHENMFWYRQDPGLGLRLIYFSYDVKMKEKGDIPEGYSVSREKKERFSLILESASTNQTSMYLCASSNNRAGSTEAFFGQGTRLTVV.

The gene calls are TRBV5-1 and TRBJ2-7, with 9 positions matching TRBD2. The CDR3 spans 15 residues. Germline CDR1 is SGHRS and CDR2 is YFSETQ. V lost 1 base to trimming and J lost 5 bases; unmatched junction nucleotides: 7. The CDR3 DNA reads TGCGCCAGCAGCTTGAGGGCGGGGGGGACCAACGAGCAGTACTTC. Protein sequence: CASSLRAGGTNEQYF.

This chain joins TRBV3-1 (or the pseudogene TRBV3-2) and TRBJ1-6, with D possibly matching TRBD1 (6 bases). CDR3 length: 16 residues. V was shortened by 1 base and J by 9 bases, with 16 bases between the two germline ends. Germline V gene lookup returns CDR1 LGHDT and CDR2 YNNKEL (reference sequence). The CDR3 region is CASSQVVVGRGSPLHF. CDR3 bases: TGTGCCAGCAGCCAAGTTGTCGTGGGCAGGGGTTCACCCCTCCACTTT.

V gene TRBV19 combines with J gene TRBJ1-2; the match to TRBD1 covers 9 bases. The germline V gene has CDR1 LNHDA and CDR2 SQIVND (reference sequence). Trimming at V came to 7 bases and at J to 9 bases, leaving 6 bases not matched to a gene. The CDR3 consists of 12 residues. The CDR3 loop is CASTKDRGSYTF. The DNA for the CDR3 is TGTGCCAGTACTAAGGACAGGGGAAGCTACACCTTC.

This chain uses TRBV6-4 with TRBJ2-3; D gene uncertain. Trimming left V 0 bases short and J 0 bases short, with 10 bases between. The CDR3 totals 16 residues. CDR1 and CDR2 (germline): MRHNA, SNTAGT. Here the CDR3 reads CASSDSAAASTDTQYF. The CDR3 DNA sequence: TGTGCCAGCAGTGACTCAGCTGCCGCTAGCACAGATACGCAGTATTTT.

The chain combines TRBV19 with TRBJ1-4; D is unclear. This CDR3 spans 17 amino acids. Trimming shortened V by 6 bases and J by 0 bases, and 17 bases separated the two germline ends. The V gene's germline CDR1 is LNHDA and CDR2 SQIVND (reference sequence). CDR3 in amino acids: CASSTPWRLATNEKLFF. In nucleotides, the CDR3 is TGTGCCAGTAGCACCCCTTGGAGGCTAGCAACTAATGAAAAACTGTTTTTT.

The chain employs TRBV9 and TRBJ1-1; D gene unclear. V was clipped by 0 bases and J by 4 bases, with 13 bases between them. Germline CDR1 and CDR2: SGDLS and YYNGEE. This CDR3 is 15 amino acids long. CDR3 sequence: CASSVGGGSSTEAFF. CDR3 in DNA: TGTGCCAGCAGCGTAGGAGGTGGGAGTTCCACTGAAGCTTTCTTT. Using reference TRBV9 and TRBJ1-1 for the parts outside the CDR3, the full variable domain is DSGVTQTPKHLITATGQRVTLRCSPRSGDLSVYWYQQSLDQGLQFLIQYYNGEERAKGNILERFSAQQFPDLHSELNLSSLELGDSALYFCASSVGGGSSTEAFFGQGTRLTVV.

CDR3 in DNA: TGTGCCAGCAGCCAAAACCTAGCGGGAGGAGGAGATACGCAGTATTTT. The encoded protein is CASSQNLAGGGDTQYF. The chain has TRBV3-1 (or the pseudogene TRBV3-2) and TRBJ2-3, with 11 positions matching TRBD2. The CDR3 totals 16 residues. V dropped 2 bases and J dropped 5; count of bases not matched to a gene: 6. The germline gives CDR1 LGHDT, CDR2 YNNKEL (reference sequence).

The J gene is TRBJ2-5, the V gene TRBV5-4, with 8 bases identical to TRBD2. Per germline, CDR1 SGHNT and CDR2 YYREEE (reference sequence). This CDR3 spans 16 amino acids. V shed 4 bases and J 4 bases; nucleotides not matched to a gene: 12. CDR3 nucleotides: TGTGCCAGCAGCCTCCGGGGAACGGGGGGGGGAGAGACCCAGTACTTC. Translation: CASSLRGTGGGETQYF. The whole variable domain, filled in from reference TRBV5-4 and TRBJ2-5, reads ETGVTQSPTHLIKTRGQQVTLRCSSQSGHNTVSWYQQALGQGPQFIFQYYREEENGRGNFPPRFSGLQFPNYSSELNVNALELDDSALYLCASSLRGTGGGETQYFGPGTRLLVL.

This chain links TRBV5-1 with TRBJ1-1; 7 bases map to TRBD1. V lost 4 bases and J lost 0; bases outside the gene matches: 6. CDR1 and CDR2 (germline): SGHRS, YFSETQ. The CDR3 has 15 residues. The CDR3 sequence is CASSTIQGMNTEAFF. CDR3 in DNA: TGCGCCAGCAGCACTATACAGGGGATGAACACTGAAGCTTTCTTT.

The gene calls are TRBV19 and TRBJ2-2; D possibly corresponds to TRBD2 (6 bases). CDR1 and CDR2 from the germline V gene are LNHDA and SQIVND (reference sequence). The CDR3 loop spans 15 amino acids. V was clipped by 6 bases and J by 1 base, with 12 bases between them. In DNA, the CDR3 is TGTGCCAGTAGCCCCCTAGCGCAGAACACCGGGGAGCTGTTTTTT. It yields the protein CASSPLAQNTGELFF.

This CDR3 is CASSLGLEHEQYF. The CDR3 region has the DNA TGCGCCAGCAGCTTGGGGCTAGAGCACGAGCAGTACTTC. J is TRBJ2-7 and V is TRBV5-1; D unresolved. The CDR3 is 13 amino acids. In germline, CDR1 is SGHRS, CDR2 YFSETQ. V lost 0 bases and J 5 bases, leaving 9 bases between the germline ends. Looking up the rest from reference TRBV5-1 and TRBJ2-7 gives the full variable domain: KAGVTQTPRYLIKTRGQQVTLSCSPISGHRSVSWYQQTPGQGLQFLFEYFSETQRNKGNFPGRFSGRQFSNSRSEMNVSTLELGDSALYLCASSLGLEHEQYFGPGTRLTVT.

This chain uses TRBV28 with TRBJ2-1, with 8 nucleotides matching TRBD2. From germline, CDR1 is MDHEN and CDR2 SYDVKM. The V and J ends lost 6 bases and 7 bases, in that order; junction bases with no gene match: 11. This CDR3 is built from 15 residues. In DNA, the CDR3 is TGTGCCAGCAGCTTCGGTCCGGGAGGGACTAATGAGCAGTTCTTC. Amino acids: CASSFGPGGTNEQFF.

The chain carries TRBV5-1 and TRBJ1-1; tentative D call: TRBD1 (5 bases). Germline-derived CDR1 and CDR2 are SGHRS and YFSETQ. The V end was cut by 6 bases, the J end by 3 bases, with 12 bases between. The length of the CDR3 is 13 residues. DNA of the CDR3: TGCGCCAGCACCCCAGGGTACGACACTGAAGCTTTCTTT. Protein sequence: CASTPGYDTEAFF.

The chain carries TRBV2 and TRBJ2-3; TRBD1 might be the D (7 bases). This CDR3 spans 11 amino acids. Germline-derived CDR1 and CDR2 are SNHLY and FYNNEI. V lost 9 bases and J 12 bases, leaving 16 bases between the germline ends. For the CDR3, the DNA is TGTGCCAGGGGGGGACAGCAGCTTCAGTATTTT. Protein sequence: CARGGQQLQYF. The whole variable domain, remainder taken from reference TRBV2 and TRBJ2-3, is EPEVTQTPSHQVTQMGQEVILRCVPISNHLYFYWYRQILGQKVEFLVSFYNNEISEKSEIFDDQFSVERPDGSNFTLKIRSTKLEDSAMYFCARGGQQLQYFGPGTRLTVL.

The rearrangement joins TRBV7-2 to TRBJ1-1, with 8 bases matching TRBD1. V trimming: 2 bases; J trimming: 5 bases; junction bases outside the gene matches: 7. Germline CDR1 SGHTA, CDR2 FQGNSA. The CDR3 has 15 amino acids. Here the CDR3 DNA reads TGTGCCAGCAGCTTACGACGGACAGGGCTGACTGAAGCTTTCTTT. Its protein is CASSLRRTGLTEAFF.

The chain couples TRBV5-3 to TRBJ2-5; the match to TRBD1 covers 7 bases. TRBV5-3 is classed as an ORF, of uncertain function. This CDR3 is 14 amino acids long. Trimming removed 4 bases from V and 1 base from J; junction bases left unmatched: 4. The CDR3 nucleotides read TGTGCCAGAAGCCTGGACAGGTCCCAAGAGACCCAGTACTTC. Its protein product is CARSLDRSQETQYF.

V and J are TRBV4-1 and TRBJ2-7; D gene uncertain. From germline, CDR1 is MGHRA and CDR2 YSYEKL. V lost 3 bases to trimming and J lost 5 bases, with 11 bases between them. The CDR3 contains 13 residues. The CDR3 nucleotides read TGCGCCAGCAGCCAGACTCTGACGGACGAGCAGTACTTC. This encodes CASSQTLTDEQYF.

The genes are TRBV14 and TRBJ1-3; no firm D call. Trimming stripped 1 base from V and 0 bases from J, with 10 bases between. Germline V gene sequence: CDR1 SGHDN, CDR2 FVKESK. CDR3 length: 16 amino acids. CDR3 in amino acids: CASSQGRLSSGNTIYF. CDR3 sequence (DNA): TGTGCCAGCAGCCAAGGGAGACTTTCCTCTGGAAACACCATATATTTT. Supplemented by reference TRBV14 and TRBJ1-3, the full variable domain reads EAGVTQFPSHSVIEKGQTVTLRCDPISGHDNLYWYRRVMGKEIKFLLHFVKESKQDESGMPNNRFLAERTGGTYSTLKVQPAELEDSGVYFCASSQGRLSSGNTIYFGEGSWLTVV.

This rearrangement joins TRBV28 to TRBJ1-2, with 7 bases matching TRBD1. The CDR3 is 14 residues long. The germline gives CDR1 MDHEN, CDR2 SYDVKM. Unmatched junction bases numbered 8, after V lost 5 bases and J lost 5 bases. The CDR3 loop is CASSPPGQDYGYTF. CDR3 in DNA: TGTGCCAGCAGTCCCCCTGGACAGGATTATGGCTACACCTTC.

This clone came up once. CDR3 sequence: CSAIMRTVSHNSGANVLTF. As DNA, the CDR3 is TGCAGCGCAATCATGAGGACAGTCTCGCATAACTCTGGGGCCAACGTCCTGACTTTC. The genes are TRBV29-1 and TRBJ2-6, with D tentatively TRBD1 (6 bases). The CDR3 loop spans 19 amino acids. Trimming pared 7 bases from V and 0 bases from J, leaving 25 bases between. CDR1 is SQVTM and CDR2 is ANQGSEA in the germline V gene.

The J gene is TRBJ2-3, the V gene TRBV5-1; D perhaps matches TRBD2 (5 bases). The V gene lost 4 bases and the J gene lost 0 bases, with 21 bases spanning the gap. The germline CDR1 and CDR2 sequences are SGHRS and YFSETQ. This CDR3 comprises 18 residues. The DNA of the CDR3 is TGCGCCAGCAGCCCCGGTCGGTGGGAGAAGCGTAGCACAGATACGCAGTATTTT. This encodes CASSPGRWEKRSTDTQYF.

The chain has TRBV28 and TRBJ1-4; no clear D gene. The V end was cut by 8 bases, the J end by 2 bases, with 18 bases between. The CDR3 runs 16 residues. The V gene's germline CDR1 is MDHEN and CDR2 SYDVKM. The CDR3 bases are TGTGCCAGCCAGCATCCCACGGGAGGTACTAATGAAAAACTGTTTTTT. Protein product: CASQHPTGGTNEKLFF.

The chain uses TRBV19 and TRBJ2-2; TRBD2 agrees at 7 bases. V was pared by 9 bases and J by 0 bases, with 4 bases of the junction left unmatched. CDR3 size: 14 residues. Germline assignment: CDR1 LNHDA and CDR2 SQIVND (reference sequence). The CDR3 DNA follows: TGTGCCAGCAGCGGGACCGCGAACACCGGGGAGCTGTTTTTT. This encodes CASSGTANTGELFF.

This clone has more than one count but fewer than ten. The chain couples TRBV25-1 to TRBJ2-3; TRBD2 matches 7 bases. CDR3 length equals 17 residues. Looked up from germline, CDR1 is MGHDK and CDR2 is SYGVNS. V lost 3 bases, J lost 0 bases, and 9 bases stayed unmatched. The CDR3 loop is CASSELGGDLSTDTQYF. CDR3 DNA: TGTGCCAGCAGTGAGTTGGGGGGGGACTTGAGCACAGATACGCAGTATTTT.